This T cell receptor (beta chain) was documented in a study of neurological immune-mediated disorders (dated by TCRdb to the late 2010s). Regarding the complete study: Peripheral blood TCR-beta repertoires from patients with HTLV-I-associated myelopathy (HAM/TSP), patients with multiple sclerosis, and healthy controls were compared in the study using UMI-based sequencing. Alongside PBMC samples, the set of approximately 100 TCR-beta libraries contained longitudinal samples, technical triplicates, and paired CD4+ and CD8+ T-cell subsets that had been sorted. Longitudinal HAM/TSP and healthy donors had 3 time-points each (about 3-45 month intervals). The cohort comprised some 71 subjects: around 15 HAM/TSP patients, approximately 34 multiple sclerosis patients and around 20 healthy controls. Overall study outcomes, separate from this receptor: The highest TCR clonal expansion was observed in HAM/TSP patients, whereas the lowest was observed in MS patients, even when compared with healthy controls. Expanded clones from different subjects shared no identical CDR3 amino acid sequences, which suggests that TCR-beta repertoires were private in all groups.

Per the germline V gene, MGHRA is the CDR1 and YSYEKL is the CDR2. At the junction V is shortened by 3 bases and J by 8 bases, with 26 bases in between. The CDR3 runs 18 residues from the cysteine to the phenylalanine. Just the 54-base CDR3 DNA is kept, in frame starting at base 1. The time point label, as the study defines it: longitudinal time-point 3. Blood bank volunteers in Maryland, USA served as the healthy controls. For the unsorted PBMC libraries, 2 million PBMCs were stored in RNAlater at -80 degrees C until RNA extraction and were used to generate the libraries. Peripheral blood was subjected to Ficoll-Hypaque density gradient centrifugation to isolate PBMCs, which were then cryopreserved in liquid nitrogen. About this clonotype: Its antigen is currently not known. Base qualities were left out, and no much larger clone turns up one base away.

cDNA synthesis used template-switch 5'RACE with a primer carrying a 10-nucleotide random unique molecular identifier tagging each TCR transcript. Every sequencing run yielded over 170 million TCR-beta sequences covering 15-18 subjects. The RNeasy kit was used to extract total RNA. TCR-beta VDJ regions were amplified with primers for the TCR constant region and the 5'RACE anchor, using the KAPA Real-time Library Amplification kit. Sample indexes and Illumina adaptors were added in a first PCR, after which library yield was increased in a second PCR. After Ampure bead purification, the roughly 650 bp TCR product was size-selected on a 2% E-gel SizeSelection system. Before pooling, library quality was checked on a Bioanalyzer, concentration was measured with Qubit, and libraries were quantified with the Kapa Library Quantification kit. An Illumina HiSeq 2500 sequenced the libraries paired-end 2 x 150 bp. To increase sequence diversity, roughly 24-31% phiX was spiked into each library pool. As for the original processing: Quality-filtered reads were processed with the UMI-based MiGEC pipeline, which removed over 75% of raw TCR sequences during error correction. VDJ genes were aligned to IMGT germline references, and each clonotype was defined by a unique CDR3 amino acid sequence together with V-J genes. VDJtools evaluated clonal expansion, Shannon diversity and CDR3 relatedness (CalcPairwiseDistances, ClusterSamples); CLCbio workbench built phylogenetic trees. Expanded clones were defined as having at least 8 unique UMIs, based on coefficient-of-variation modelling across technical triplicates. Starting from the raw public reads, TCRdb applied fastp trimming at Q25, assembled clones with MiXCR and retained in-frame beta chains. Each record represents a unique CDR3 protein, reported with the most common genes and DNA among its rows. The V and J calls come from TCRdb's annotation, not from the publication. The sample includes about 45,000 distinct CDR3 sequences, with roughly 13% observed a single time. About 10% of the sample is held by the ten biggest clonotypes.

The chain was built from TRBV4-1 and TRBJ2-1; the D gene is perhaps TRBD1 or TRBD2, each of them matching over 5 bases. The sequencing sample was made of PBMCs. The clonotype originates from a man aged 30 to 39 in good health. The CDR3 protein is CASSHFSKRQGNWDEQFF. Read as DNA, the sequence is TGCGCCAGCAGCCATTTTTCGAAGCGGCAGGGTAATTGGGATGAGCAGTTCTTC.